This TCR beta chain was recovered during a study of blood T cell repertoires in COVID-19. Original methodology: Estimation of nucleated cell counts was performed using reference gene primer amplification. The assay was immunoSEQ multiplex PCR, and TCRdb's table has in-frame clones only and misses some. D and trimming were read from the DNA, whereas the V and J calls and clone size are those reported in that table. The repertoire includes under 300,000 clones, 88% of them detected once, and 3% sits in the top ten. In germline, CDR1 is KGHSH, CDR2 LQKENI. Trimming removed 2 bases from V and 4 bases from J; junction bases left unmatched: 2. The CDR3 sequence is 15 residues long. Assignment of participants to cohorts was predicated upon participant-reported clinical history.

The chain joins TRBV18 to TRBJ2-1; 10 positions match TRBD2. The specimen sequenced was PBMCs or T cells enriched from blood (not recorded which). The receptor comes from a woman aged 50 to 60 who had recovered from COVID-19. In nucleotides, the CDR3 is TGTGCCAGCTCACCAATACTAGCGGGATACAATGAGCAGTTCTTC. Protein product: CASSPILAGYNEQFF.